This record looks at one T cell receptor beta chain sequence and its context. Its antigen is currently unknown. One entry per CDR3 protein results from TCRdb running MiXCR on the 5' RACE reads. The table records around 250,000 distinct CDR3 sequences, 6.9% of them present only once. The data were obtained in a study of T cells after yellow fever vaccination. Study-level results: Subsequent to the booster, the majority of primary-vaccination clones reappeared (96% CD4, about 90% CD8).

Trimming removed 5 bases from V and 5 bases from J, with 17 bases in between. This CDR3 is 15 amino acids long. Germline-derived CDR1 and CDR2 are SGHTA and FQGNSA. This TCR was recovered from a man younger than 40 who received the YFV17D yellow fever vaccine. The chain joins TRBV7-2 to TRBJ2-3; D unclear. The specimen was CD4+ T cells sorted from PBMCs, collected 15 days after the yellow fever booster vaccination. The CDR3 DNA is TGTGCCAGCAGCCCGAACCCTTCTAAGGGAGATACGCAGTATTTT. This sequence encodes CASSPNPSKGDTQYF.